The next 3 T cell receptor beta chains were all read from a single sample in a study of blood T cell repertoires in COVID-19. Using immunoSEQ multiplex PCR, the repertoire was profiled, and TCRdb retains in-frame clones only, with some absent. Of around 200,000 clones detected, 70% to 90% appear once; the ten largest clones hold approximately 6.1%. The sequenced sample was peripheral blood. Source of these receptors: an elderly man with acute or convalescent COVID-19.

This clone showed up just a few times. V gene TRBV6-5 combines with J gene TRBJ2-3; D not certain. The CDR3 has 14 amino acids. Trimming pared 7 bases from V and 6 bases from J, leaving 17 bases between. Germline V gene sequence: CDR1 MNHEY, CDR2 SVGAGI. The DNA for the CDR3 is TGTGCCAGCAAACGGGTAACGTCGGTGGATACGCAGTATTTT. Residues: CASKRVTSVDTQYF.

The DNA for the CDR3 is TGTGCCAGCAGTTTATCGAGACAGGGTCAGCCCCAGCATTTT. This gives the protein CASSLSRQGQPQHF. This sequence joins TRBV27 and TRBJ1-5; TRBD1 matches 7 bases. Germline CDR1 and CDR2: MNHEY and SMNVEV (reference sequence). The ends lost 0 bases at V and 6 bases at J; junction bases unmatched: 2. This CDR3 spans 14 amino acids.

This clone came up once. The chain has TRBV24-1 and TRBJ1-2; D not resolved. The CDR3 has 11 amino acids. Germline V lookup: CDR1 KGHDR, CDR2 SFDVKD. Trimming cost V 7 bases and J 5 bases, with 7 bases left between them. CDR3 sequence (DNA): TGTGCCACCAGATCACGGTATGGCTACACCTTC. This sequence encodes CATRSRYGYTF.